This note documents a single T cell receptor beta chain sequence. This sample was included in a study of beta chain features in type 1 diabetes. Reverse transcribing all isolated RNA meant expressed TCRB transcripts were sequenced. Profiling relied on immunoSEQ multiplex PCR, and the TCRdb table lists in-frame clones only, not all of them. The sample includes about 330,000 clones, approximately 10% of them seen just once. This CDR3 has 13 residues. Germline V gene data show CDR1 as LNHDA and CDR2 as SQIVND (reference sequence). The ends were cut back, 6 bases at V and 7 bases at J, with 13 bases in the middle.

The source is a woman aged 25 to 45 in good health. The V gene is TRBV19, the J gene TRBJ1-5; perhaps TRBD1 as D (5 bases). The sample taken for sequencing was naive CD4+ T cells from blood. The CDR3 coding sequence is TGTGCCAGTAGCATGACAGTAAAACAGCCCCAGCATTTT. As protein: CASSMTVKQPQHF.